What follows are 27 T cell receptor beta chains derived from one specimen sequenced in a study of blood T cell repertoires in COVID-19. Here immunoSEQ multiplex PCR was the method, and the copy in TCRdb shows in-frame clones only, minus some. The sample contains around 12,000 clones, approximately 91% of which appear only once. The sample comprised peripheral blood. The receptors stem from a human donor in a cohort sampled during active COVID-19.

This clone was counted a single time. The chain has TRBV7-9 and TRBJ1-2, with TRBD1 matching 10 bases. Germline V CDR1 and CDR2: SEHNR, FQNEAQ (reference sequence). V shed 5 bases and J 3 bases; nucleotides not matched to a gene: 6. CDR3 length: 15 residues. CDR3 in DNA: TGTGCCAGCAGCCCCTCGACAGGGGGCGACTATGGCTACACCTTC. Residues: CASSPSTGGDYGYTF. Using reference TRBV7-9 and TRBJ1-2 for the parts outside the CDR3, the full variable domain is DTGVSQNPRHKITKRGQNVTFRCDPISEHNRLYWYRQTLGQGPEFLTYFQNEAQLEKSRLLSDRFSAERPKGSFSTLEIQRTEQGDSAMYLCASSPSTGGDYGYTFGSGTRLTVV.

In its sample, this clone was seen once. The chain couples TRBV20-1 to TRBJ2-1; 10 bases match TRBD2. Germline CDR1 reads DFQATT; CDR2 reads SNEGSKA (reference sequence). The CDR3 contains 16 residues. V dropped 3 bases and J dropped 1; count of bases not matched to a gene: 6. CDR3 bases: TGCAGTGCTAGTGCGCCTAGCGGGAGTTCCTACAATGAGCAGTTCTTC. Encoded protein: CSASAPSGSSYNEQFF.

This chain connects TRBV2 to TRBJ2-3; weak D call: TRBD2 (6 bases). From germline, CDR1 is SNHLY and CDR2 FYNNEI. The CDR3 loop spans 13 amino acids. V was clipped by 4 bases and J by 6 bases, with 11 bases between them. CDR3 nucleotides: TGTGCCAGCAGTGTAGCGGAGGCGGATACGCAGTATTTT. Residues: CASSVAEADTQYF.

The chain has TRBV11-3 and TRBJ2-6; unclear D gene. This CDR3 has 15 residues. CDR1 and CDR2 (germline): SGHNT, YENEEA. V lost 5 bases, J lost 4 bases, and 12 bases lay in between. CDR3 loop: CASSKADSGANVLTF. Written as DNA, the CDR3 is TGTGCCAGCAGCAAAGCCGATTCCGGGGCCAACGTCCTGACTTTC.

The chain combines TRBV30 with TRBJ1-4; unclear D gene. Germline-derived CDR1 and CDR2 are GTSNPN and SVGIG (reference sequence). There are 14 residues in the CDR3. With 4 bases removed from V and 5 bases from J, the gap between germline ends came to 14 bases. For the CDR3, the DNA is TGTGCCTGGACTGTGACCGCGGGGAATGAAAAACTGTTTTTT. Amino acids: CAWTVTAGNEKLFF.

The CDR3 sequence: CASSTGQGPETQYF. CDR3 bases: TGTGCCAGTAGTACAGGACAGGGGCCAGAGACCCAGTACTTC. V is TRBV19 and J is TRBJ2-5; 9 bases match TRBD1. The CDR3 length is 14 residues. The germline V gene encodes CDR1 LNHDA and CDR2 SQIVND (reference sequence). V was clipped by 4 bases and J by 4 bases; unmatched bases: 4.

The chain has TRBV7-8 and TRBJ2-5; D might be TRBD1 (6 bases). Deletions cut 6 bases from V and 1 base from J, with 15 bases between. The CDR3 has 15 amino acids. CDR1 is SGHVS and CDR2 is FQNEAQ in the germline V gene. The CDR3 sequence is CASRKQGAGQETQYF. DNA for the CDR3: TGTGCCAGCAGAAAACAGGGTGCAGGCCAAGAGACCCAGTACTTC. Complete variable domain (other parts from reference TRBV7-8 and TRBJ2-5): GAGVSQSPRYKVAKRGQDVALRCDPISGHVSLFWYQQALGQGPEFLTYFQNEAQLDKSGLPSDRFFAERPEGSVSTLKIQRTQQEDSAVYLCASRKQGAGQETQYFGPGTRLLVL.

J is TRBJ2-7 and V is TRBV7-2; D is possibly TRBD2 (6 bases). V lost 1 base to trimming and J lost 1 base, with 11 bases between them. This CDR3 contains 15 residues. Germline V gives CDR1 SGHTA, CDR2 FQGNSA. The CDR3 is CASSLVSGDSYEQYF. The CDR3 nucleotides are TGTGCCAGCAGCTTAGTATCGGGGGATTCCTACGAGCAGTACTTC.

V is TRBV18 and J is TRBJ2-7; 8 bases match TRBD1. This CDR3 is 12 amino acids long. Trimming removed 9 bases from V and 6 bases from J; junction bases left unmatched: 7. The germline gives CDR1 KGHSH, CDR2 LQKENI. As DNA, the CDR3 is TGTGCCAGTGGTCAGGGGGCGTCCGAGCAGTACTTC. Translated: CASGQGASEQYF.

CDR3 in amino acids: CASSFGRTYEQYF. CDR3 sequence (DNA): TGTGCCAGCAGTTTTGGGAGAACGTACGAGCAGTACTTC. V and J are TRBV28 and TRBJ2-7, with D tentatively TRBD2 (5 bases). Germline CDR1 is MDHEN and CDR2 is SYDVKM. The ends were cut back, 3 bases at V and 4 bases at J, with 10 bases in the middle. The CDR3 consists of 13 residues.

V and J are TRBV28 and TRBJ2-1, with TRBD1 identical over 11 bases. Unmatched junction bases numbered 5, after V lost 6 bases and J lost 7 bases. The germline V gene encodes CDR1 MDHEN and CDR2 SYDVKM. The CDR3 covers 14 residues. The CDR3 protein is CASSRTGGRNEQFF. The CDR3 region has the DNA TGTGCCAGCAGCAGGACAGGGGGCAGGAATGAGCAGTTCTTC.

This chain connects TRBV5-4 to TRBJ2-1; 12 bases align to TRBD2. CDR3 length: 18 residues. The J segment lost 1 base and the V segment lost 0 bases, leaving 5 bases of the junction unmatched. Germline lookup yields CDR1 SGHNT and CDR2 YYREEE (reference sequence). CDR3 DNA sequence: TGTGCCAGCAGCTTGGGACTAGCGGGAGCAGGGTCCTACAATGAGCAGTTCTTC. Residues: CASSLGLAGAGSYNEQFF. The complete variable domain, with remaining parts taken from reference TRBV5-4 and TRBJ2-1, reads ETGVTQSPTHLIKTRGQQVTLRCSSQSGHNTVSWYQQALGQGPQFIFQYYREEENGRGNFPPRFSGLQFPNYSSELNVNALELDDSALYLCASSLGLAGAGSYNEQFFGPGTRLTVL.

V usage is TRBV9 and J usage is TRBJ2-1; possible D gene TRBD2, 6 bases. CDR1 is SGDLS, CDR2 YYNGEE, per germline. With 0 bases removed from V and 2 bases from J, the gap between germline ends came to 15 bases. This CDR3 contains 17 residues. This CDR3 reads CASSVGAGRGTYNEQFF. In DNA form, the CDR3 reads TGTGCCAGCAGCGTAGGGGCGGGGAGAGGAACCTACAATGAGCAGTTCTTC.

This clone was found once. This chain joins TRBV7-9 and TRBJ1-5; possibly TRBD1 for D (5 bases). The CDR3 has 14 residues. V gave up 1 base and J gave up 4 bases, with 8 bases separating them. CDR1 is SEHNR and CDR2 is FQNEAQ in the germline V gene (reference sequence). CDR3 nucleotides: TGTGCCAGCAGCTTAGGGGGGGTGAATCAGCCCCAGCATTTT. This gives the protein CASSLGGVNQPQHF.

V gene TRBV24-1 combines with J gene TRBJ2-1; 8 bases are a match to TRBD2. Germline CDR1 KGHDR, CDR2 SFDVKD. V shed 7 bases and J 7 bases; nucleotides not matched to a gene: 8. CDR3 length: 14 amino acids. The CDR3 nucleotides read TGTGCCACCAGGCCGGGGGGGCCGGGTAATGAGCAGTTCTTC. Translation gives CATRPGGPGNEQFF.

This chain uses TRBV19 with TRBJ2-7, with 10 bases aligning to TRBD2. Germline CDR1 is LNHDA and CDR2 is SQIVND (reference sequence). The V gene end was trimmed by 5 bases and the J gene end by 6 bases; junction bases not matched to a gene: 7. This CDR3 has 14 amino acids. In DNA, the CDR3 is TGTGCCAGTAGTGCCGATAGCGGGGGGCCCGAGCAGTACTTC. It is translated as CASSADSGGPEQYF.

CDR3 nucleotides: TGTGCCAGCAGCCTTAGACAACAGGGGCACACCGGGGAGCTGTTTTTT. Its protein is CASSLRQQGHTGELFF. J is TRBJ2-2 and V is TRBV7-8; 7 nucleotides align to TRBD1. There are 16 residues in the CDR3. CDR1 SGHVS and CDR2 FQNEAQ come from the germline V gene. Trimming cost V 5 bases and J 3 bases; bases outside gene matches: 9.

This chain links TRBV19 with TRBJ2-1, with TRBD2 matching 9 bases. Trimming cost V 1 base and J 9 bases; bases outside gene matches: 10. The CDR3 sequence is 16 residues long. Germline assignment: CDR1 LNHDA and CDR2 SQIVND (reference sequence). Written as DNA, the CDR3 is TGTGCCAGTAGTATAGGTGCTAGCGGGGTTTTGGGTGAGCAGTTCTTC. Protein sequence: CASSIGASGVLGEQFF.

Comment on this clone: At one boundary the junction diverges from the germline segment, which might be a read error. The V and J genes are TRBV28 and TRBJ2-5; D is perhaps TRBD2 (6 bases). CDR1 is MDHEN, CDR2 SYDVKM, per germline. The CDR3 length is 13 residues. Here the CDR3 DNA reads TGTGCCAGCAGTTCGGGGGTTCGCGAGACCCAATACTTC. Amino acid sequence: CASSSGVRETQYF.

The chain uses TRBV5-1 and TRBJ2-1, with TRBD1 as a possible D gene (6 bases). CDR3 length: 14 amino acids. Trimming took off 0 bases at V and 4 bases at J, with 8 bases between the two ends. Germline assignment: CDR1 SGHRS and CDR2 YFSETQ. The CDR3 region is CASSLGQVYNEQFF. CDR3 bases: TGCGCCAGCAGCTTGGGACAGGTTTACAATGAGCAGTTCTTC.

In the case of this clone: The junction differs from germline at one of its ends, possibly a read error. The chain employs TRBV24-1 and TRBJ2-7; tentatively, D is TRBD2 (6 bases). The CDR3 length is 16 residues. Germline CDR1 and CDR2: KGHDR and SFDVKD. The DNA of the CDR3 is TGTGCCACCAGTGGTTTGTATCGGGAGTTCTTCTACGAGCAGTACTTC. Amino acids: CATSGLYREFFYEQYF.

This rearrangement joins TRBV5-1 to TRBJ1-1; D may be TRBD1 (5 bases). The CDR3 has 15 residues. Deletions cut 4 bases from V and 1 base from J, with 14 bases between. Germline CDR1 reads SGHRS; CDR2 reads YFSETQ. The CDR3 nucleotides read TGCGCCAGCAGCCGTGGGGAGGGGTGGAACACTGAAGCTTTCTTT. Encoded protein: CASSRGEGWNTEAFF.

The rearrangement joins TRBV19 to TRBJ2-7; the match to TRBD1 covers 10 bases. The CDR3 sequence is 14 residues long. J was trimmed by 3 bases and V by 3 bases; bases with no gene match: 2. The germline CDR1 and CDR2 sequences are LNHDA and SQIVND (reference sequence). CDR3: CASSMGDRGYEQYF. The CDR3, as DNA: TGTGCCAGTAGTATGGGGGACAGGGGCTACGAGCAGTACTTC.

CDR3 region: CAWSVGGAVRYGYTF. CDR3 DNA sequence: TGTGCCTGGAGTGTGGGGGGGGCGGTGAGATATGGCTACACCTTC. The chain combines TRBV30 with TRBJ1-2; possibly TRBD1 for D (6 bases). CDR1 is GTSNPN, CDR2 SVGIG, per germline (reference sequence). V was pared by 0 bases and J by 5 bases, with 16 bases between. The CDR3 length is 15 residues.

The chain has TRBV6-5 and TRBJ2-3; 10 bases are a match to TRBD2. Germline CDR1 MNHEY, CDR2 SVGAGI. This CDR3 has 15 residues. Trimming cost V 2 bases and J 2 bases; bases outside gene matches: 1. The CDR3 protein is CASSYGTSDTDTQYF. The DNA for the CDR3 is TGTGCCAGCAGTTACGGGACTAGCGACACAGATACGCAGTATTTT.

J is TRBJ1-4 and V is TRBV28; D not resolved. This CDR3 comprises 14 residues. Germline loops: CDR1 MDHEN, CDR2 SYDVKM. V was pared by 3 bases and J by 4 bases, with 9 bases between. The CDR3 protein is CASSLWQDNEKLFF. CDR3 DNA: TGTGCCAGCAGTTTGTGGCAGGATAATGAAAAACTGTTTTTT.

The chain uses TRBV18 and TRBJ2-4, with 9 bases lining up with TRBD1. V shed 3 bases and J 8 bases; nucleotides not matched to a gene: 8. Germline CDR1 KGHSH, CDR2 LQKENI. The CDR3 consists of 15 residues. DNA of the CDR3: TGTGCCAGCTCACCTTCCGGGACAGGGTTGGACATTCAGTACTTC. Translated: CASSPSGTGLDIQYF.